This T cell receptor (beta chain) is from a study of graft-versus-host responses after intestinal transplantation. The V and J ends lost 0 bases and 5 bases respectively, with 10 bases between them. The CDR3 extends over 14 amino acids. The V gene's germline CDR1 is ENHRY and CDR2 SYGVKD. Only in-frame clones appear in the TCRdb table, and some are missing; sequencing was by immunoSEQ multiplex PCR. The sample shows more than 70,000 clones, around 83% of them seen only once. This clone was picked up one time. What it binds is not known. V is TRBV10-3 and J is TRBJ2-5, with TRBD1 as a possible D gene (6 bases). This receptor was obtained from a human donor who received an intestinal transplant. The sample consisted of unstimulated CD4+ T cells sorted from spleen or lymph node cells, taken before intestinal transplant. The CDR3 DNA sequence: TGTGCCATCAGTGAGTCGAAGCAGGGGGAGACCCAGTACTTC. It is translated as CAISESKQGETQYF.